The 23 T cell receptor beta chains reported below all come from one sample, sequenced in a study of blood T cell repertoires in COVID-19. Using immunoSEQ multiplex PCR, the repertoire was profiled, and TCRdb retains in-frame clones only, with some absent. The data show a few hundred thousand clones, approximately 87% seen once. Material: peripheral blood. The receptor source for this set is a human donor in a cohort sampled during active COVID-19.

In nucleotides, the CDR3 is TGTGCCAGCAGTGGTAGCTCTGGAAACACCATATATTTT. Translating it yields CASSGSSGNTIYF. The gene calls are TRBV25-1 and TRBJ1-3; D not certain. The CDR3 spans 13 residues. CDR1 is MGHDK, CDR2 SYGVNS, per germline. V was clipped by 4 bases and J by 0 bases, with 4 bases between them.

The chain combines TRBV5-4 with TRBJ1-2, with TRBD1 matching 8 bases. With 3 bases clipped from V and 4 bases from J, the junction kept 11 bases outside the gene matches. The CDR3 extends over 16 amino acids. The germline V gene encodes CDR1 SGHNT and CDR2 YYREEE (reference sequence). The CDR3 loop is CASSSGPGGLGYGYTF. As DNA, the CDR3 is TGTGCCAGCAGCTCGGGGCCAGGGGGCTTAGGCTATGGCTACACCTTC.

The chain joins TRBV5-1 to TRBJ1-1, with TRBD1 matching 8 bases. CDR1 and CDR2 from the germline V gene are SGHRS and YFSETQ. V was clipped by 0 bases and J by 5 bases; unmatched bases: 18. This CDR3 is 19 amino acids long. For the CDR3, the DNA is TGCGCCAGCAGCTTGGGTAAAGTGGCAGGGGGCAAGGGAAAGACTGAAGCTTTCTTT. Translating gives CASSLGKVAGGKGKTEAFF.

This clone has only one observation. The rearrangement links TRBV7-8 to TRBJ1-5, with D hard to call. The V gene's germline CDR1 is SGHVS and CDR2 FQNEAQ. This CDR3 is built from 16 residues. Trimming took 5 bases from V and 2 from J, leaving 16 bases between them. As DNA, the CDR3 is TGTGCCAGCAGCCCGACTGCGGGGAGGCGCAATCAGCCCCAGCATTTT. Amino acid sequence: CASSPTAGRRNQPQHF.

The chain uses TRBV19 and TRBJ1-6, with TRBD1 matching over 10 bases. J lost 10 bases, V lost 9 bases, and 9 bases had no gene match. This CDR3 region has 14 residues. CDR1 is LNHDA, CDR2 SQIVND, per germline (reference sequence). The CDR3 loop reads CASVNADRGSPLHF. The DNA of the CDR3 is TGTGCCAGCGTGAATGCGGACAGGGGGTCACCCCTCCACTTT. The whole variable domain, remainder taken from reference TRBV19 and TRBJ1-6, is DGGITQSPKYLFRKEGQNVTLSCEQNLNHDAMYWYRQDPGQGLRLIYYSQIVNDFQKGDIAEGYSVSREKKESFPLTVTSAQKNPTAFYLCASVNADRGSPLHFGNGTRLTVT.

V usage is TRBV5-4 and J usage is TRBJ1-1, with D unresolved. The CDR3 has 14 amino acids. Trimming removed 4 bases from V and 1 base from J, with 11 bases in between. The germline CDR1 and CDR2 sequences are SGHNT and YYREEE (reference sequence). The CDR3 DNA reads TGTGCCAGCAGCCCCGGAAGGAGGAACACTGAAGCTTTCTTT. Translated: CASSPGRRNTEAFF.

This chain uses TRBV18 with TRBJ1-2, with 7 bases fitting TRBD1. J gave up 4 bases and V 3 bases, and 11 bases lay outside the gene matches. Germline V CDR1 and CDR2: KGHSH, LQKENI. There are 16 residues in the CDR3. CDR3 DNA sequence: TGTGCCAGCTCACCCCTAGACCTCGACAGGGCCTATGGCTACACCTTC. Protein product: CASSPLDLDRAYGYTF.

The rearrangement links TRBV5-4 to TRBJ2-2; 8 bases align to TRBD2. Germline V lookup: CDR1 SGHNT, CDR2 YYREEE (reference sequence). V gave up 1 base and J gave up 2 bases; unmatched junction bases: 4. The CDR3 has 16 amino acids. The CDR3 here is CASSLWLAGNTGELFF. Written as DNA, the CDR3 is TGTGCCAGCAGCTTGTGGCTAGCGGGTAACACCGGGGAGCTGTTTTTT.

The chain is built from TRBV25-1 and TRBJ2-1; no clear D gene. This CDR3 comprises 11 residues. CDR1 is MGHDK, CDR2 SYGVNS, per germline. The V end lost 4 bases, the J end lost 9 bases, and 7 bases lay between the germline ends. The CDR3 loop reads CASSGRFEQFF. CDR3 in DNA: TGTGCCAGCAGTGGCAGGTTTGAGCAGTTCTTC.

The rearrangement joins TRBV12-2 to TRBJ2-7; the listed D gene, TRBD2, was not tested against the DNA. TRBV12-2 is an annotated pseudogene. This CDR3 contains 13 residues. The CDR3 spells CASRSRGGYEQYF. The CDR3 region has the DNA TGTGCAAGTCGCTCCCGCGGGGGTTACGAGCAGTACTTC.

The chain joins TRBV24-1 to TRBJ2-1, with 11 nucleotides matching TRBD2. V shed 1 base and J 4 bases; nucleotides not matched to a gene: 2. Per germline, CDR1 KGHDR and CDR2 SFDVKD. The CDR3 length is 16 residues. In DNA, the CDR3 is TGTGCCACCAGTGATTTTCTAGCGGGAGGATACAATGAGCAGTTCTTC. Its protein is CATSDFLAGGYNEQFF.

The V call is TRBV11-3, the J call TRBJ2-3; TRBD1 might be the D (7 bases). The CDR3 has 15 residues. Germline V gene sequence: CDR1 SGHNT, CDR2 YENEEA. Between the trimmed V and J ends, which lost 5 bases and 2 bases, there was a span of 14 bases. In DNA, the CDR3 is TGTGCCAGCAGCCCAGGGGGACTTTCCACAGATACGCAGTATTTT. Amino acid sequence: CASSPGGLSTDTQYF.

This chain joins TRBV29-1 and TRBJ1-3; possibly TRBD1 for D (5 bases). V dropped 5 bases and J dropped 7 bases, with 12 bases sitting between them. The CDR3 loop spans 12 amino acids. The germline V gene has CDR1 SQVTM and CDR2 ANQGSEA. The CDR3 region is CSVLREGNTIYF. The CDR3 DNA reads TGCAGCGTTCTCAGGGAAGGGAACACCATATATTTT.

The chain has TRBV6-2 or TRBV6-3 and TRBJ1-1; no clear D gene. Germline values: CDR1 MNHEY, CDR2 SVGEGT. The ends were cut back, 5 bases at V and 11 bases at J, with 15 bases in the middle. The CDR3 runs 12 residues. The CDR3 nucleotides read TGTGCCAGCAGTCCCGTGTATGAGATGGCTTTCTTT. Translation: CASSPVYEMAFF.

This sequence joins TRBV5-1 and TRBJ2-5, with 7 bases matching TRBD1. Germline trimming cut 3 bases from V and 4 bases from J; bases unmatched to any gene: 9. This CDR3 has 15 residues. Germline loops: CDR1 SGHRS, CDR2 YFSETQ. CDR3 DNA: TGCGCCAGCAGCTCAGGGGGTAGGAGTCTAGAGACCCAGTACTTC. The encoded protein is CASSSGGRSLETQYF.

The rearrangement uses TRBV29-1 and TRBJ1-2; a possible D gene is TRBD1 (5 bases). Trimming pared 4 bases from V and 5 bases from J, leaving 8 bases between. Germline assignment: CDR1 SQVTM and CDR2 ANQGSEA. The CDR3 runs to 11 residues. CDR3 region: CSVAGRYGYTF. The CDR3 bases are TGCAGCGTTGCAGGGAGGTATGGCTACACCTTC.

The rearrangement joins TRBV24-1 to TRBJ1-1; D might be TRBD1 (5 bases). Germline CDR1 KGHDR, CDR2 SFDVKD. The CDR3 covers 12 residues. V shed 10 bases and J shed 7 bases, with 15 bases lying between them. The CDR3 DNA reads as TGTGCCACATCCTATCGGACACTTGAAGCTTTCTTT. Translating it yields CATSYRTLEAFF.

The CDR3 coding sequence is TGTGCCAGCAGTACGTGGGACAGCGAAGATGGCTACACCTTC. It is translated as CASSTWDSEDGYTF. The rearrangement joins TRBV6-6 to TRBJ1-2; 7 bases fit TRBD1. This CDR3 is 14 amino acids long. In germline, CDR1 is MNHNY, CDR2 SVGAGI (reference sequence). V lost 5 bases to trimming and J lost 6 bases; unmatched junction nucleotides: 9.

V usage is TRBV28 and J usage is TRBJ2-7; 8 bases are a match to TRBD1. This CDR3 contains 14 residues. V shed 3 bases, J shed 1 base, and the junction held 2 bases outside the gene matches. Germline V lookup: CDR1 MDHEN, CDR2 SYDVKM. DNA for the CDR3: TGTGCCAGCAGTTTGGGGACAGGATCCTACGAGCAGTACTTC. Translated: CASSLGTGSYEQYF.

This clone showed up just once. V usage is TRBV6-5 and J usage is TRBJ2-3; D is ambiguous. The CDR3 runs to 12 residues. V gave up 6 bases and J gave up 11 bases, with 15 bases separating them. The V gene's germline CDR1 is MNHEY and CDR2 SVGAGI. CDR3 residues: CASRRSRFGQYF. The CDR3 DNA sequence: TGTGCCAGCAGAAGATCCCGGTTCGGGCAGTATTTT.

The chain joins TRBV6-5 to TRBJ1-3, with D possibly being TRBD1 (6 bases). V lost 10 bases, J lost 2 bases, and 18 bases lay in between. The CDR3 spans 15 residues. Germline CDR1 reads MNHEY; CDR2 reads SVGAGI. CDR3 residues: CATRLWKGAGNTIYF. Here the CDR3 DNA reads TGTGCCACTAGACTCTGGAAGGGGGCTGGAAACACCATATATTTT.

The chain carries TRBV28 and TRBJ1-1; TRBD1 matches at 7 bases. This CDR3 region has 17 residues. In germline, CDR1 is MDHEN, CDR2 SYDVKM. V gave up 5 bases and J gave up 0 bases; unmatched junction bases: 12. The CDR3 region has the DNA TGTGCCAGCAGTGCCCGACAGGGATTAGCGATGAACACTGAAGCTTTCTTT. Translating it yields CASSARQGLAMNTEAFF. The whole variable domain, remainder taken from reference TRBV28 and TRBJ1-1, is DVKVTQSSRYLVKRTGEKVFLECVQDMDHENMFWYRQDPGLGLRLIYFSYDVKMKEKGDIPEGYSVSREKKERFSLILESASTNQTSMYLCASSARQGLAMNTEAFFGQGTRLTVV.

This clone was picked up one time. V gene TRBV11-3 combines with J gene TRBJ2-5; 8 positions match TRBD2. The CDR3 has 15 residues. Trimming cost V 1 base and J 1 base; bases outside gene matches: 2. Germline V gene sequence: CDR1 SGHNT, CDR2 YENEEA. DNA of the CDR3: TGTGCCAGCAGCTTAGGTAGCGGGGCCCAAGAGACCCAGTACTTC. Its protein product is CASSLGSGAQETQYF.